Listed below are T cell receptor beta chains from one sample, sequenced in a study of blood T cell repertoires in COVID-19. TCRdb's copy holds only in-frame clones and misses some; the assay was immunoSEQ multiplex PCR. The sample carries approximately 26,000 clones, less than 90% recorded once. Sample: peripheral blood. The receptors derive from a man between 65 and 79 years old with active COVID-19. Both conserved end residues are part of each CDR3. D genes are given only for firm matches. Not all rows give a size; the values are once, few, many and, for expanded clones, a class.

clone_size	v_call	d_call	j_call	cdr3_aa	cdr3_nt
NA	TRBV11-1	TRBD2	TRBJ2-2	CASSSRGLAGELFF	TGTGCCAGCAGCTCAAGGGGACTAGCCGGGGAGCTGTTTTTT
NA	TRBV27	NA	TRBJ2-7	CASSKTRSYEQYF	TGTGCCAGCAGTAAAACTAGATCCTACGAGCAGTACTTC
NA	TRBV21-1	NA	TRBJ1-5	CASSEDRGSNQPQHF	TGTGCCAGCAGCGAAGACAGGGGAAGCAATCAGCCCCAGCATTTT
few	TRBV10-3	NA	TRBJ2-7	CAISGPGGQYF	TGTGCCATCAGTGGTCCTGGCGGGCAGTACTTC
once	TRBV7-9	NA	TRBJ1-4	CASSTNQGSEKLFF	TGTGCCAGCAGCACCAACCAGGGATCTGAAAAACTGTTTTTT
NA	TRBV5-4	NA	TRBJ2-4	CASSLGAGLAKNIQYF	TGTGCCAGCAGCTTGGGAGCAGGGCTGGCCAAAAACATTCAGTACTTC
NA	TRBV6-5	NA	TRBJ1-3	CASNRPGNTIYF	TGTGCCAGCAACAGACCCGGTAACACCATATATTTT
NA	TRBV10-3	NA	TRBJ1-1	CAIRGGDTEAFF	TGTGCCATCAGGGGGGGGGACACTGAAGCTTTCTTT
NA	TRBV5-1	NA	TRBJ2-6	CASSLDSGANVLTF	TGCGCCAGCAGCTTGGACAGTGGGGCCAACGTCCTGACTTTC
few	TRBV7-3	TRBD1	TRBJ2-1	CASSFGQGDYNEQFF	TGTGCCAGCAGCTTCGGACAGGGGGACTACAATGAGCAGTTCTTC
NA	TRBV2	NA	TRBJ2-1	CASSEGRGSYNEQFF	TGTGCCAGCAGTGAAGGCAGGGGTTCCTACAATGAGCAGTTCTTC
NA	TRBV6-2/TRBV6-3	NA	TRBJ1-1	CASSYLQGFDTEAFF	TGTGCCAGCAGTTATTTACAGGGTTTCGACACTGAAGCTTTCTTT
once	TRBV4-1	NA	TRBJ1-6	CASSQDRYNSPLHF	TGCGCCAGCAGCCAAGACCGGTATAATTCACCCCTCCACTTT
NA	TRBV25-1	NA	TRBJ2-7	CASIRNYEQYF	TGTGCCAGCATCAGAAACTACGAGCAGTACTTC
NA	TRBV4-2	NA	TRBJ2-5	CASSHLLRGTPSQETQYF	TGTGCCAGCAGCCACCTACTCCGGGGGACCCCGAGCCAAGAGACCCAGTACTTC
NA	TRBV3-1/TRBV3-2	TRBD1	TRBJ2-7	CASSFHRDRVGGEQYF	TGTGCCAGCAGCTTCCACCGGGACAGGGTCGGGGGAGAGCAGTACTTC
NA	TRBV7-2	NA	TRBJ2-2	CASSLGRHGELFF	TGTGCCAGCAGCTTAGGGCGGCACGGGGAGCTGTTTTTT
NA	TRBV19	TRBD1	TRBJ1-2	CASTWDRGGGYTF	TGTGCCAGTACCTGGGACAGGGGGGGAGGCTACACCTTC
NA	TRBV2	TRBD1	TRBJ2-7	CASTGTGQGEQYF	TGTGCCAGCACCGGGACAGGGCAGGGGGAGCAGTACTTC
NA	TRBV6-5	NA	TRBJ1-5	CASIRRESNQPQHF	TGTGCCAGCATCAGGCGAGAAAGCAATCAGCCCCAGCATTTT
NA	TRBV5-4	TRBD2	TRBJ2-5	CASSFGGGALETQYF	TGTGCCAGCAGCTTTGGCGGGGGGGCATTAGAGACCCAGTACTTC
NA	TRBV4-1	TRBD2	TRBJ2-1	CASSQGLAGGTRNNEQFF	TGCGCCAGCAGCCAAGGACTAGCGGGGGGTACTCGTAACAATGAGCAGTTCTTC
NA	TRBV2	NA	TRBJ1-2	CASRRTRAYGYTF	TGTGCCAGCAGGCGAACTCGAGCCTATGGCTACACCTTC
NA	TRBV2	NA	TRBJ2-2	CASREGRKSELFF	TGTGCCAGCAGGGAGGGCCGGAAATCGGAGCTGTTTTTT
NA	TRBV7-3	TRBD2	TRBJ2-1	CASSWSGGSSYNEQFF	TGTGCCAGCAGCTGGAGCGGGGGGAGCTCCTACAATGAGCAGTTCTTC
NA	TRBV24-1	TRBD1	TRBJ1-1	CATSDRDRGWNTEAFF	TGTGCCACCAGTGACAGAGACAGGGGTTGGAACACTGAAGCTTTCTTT
once	TRBV24-1	TRBD1	TRBJ1-2	CATSERRDRVGYGYTF	TGTGCCACCAGTGAGCGACGGGACAGGGTGGGCTATGGCTACACCTTC
NA	TRBV7-9	NA	TRBJ2-7	CASSFSRAGGEQYF	TGTGCCAGCAGCTTTAGCAGGGCCGGGGGCGAGCAGTACTTC
NA	TRBV11-2	NA	TRBJ1-1	CASSLALTANTEAFF	TGTGCCAGCAGCTTAGCGTTAACAGCGAACACTGAAGCTTTCTTT
once	TRBV5-4	NA	TRBJ2-1	CASSLEVGNNEQFF	TGTGCCAGCAGCTTGGAAGTCGGGAACAATGAGCAGTTCTTC
NA	TRBV3-1/TRBV3-2	TRBD2	TRBJ2-7	CASSQLAGGYEQYF	TGTGCCAGCAGCCAACTAGCGGGGGGGTACGAGCAGTACTTC
NA	TRBV27	TRBD1	TRBJ1-2	CASKMGQGNYGYTF	TGTGCCAGCAAAATGGGACAGGGGAACTATGGCTACACCTTC
few	TRBV13	TRBD1	TRBJ1-6	CASSFGQGALGGSPLHF	TGTGCCAGCAGCTTCGGACAGGGGGCGTTGGGAGGGTCACCCCTCCACTTT